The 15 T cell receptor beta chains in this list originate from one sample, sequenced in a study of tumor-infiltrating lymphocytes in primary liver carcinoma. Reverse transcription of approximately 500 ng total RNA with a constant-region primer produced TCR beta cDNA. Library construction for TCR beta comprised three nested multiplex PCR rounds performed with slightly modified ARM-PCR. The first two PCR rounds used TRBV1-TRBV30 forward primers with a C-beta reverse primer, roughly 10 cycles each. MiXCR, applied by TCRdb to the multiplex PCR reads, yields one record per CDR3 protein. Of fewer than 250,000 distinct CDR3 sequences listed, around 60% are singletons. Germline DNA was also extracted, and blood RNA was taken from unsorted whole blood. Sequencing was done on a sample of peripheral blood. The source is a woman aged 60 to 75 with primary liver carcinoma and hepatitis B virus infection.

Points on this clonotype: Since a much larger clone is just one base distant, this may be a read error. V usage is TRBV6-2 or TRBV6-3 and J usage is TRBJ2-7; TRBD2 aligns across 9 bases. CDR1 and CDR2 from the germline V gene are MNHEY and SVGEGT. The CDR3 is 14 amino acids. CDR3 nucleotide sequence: TGTACCAGCAGTAGACTAGCGGACTCCTACGAGCAGTACTTC. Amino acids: CTSSRLADSYEQYF.

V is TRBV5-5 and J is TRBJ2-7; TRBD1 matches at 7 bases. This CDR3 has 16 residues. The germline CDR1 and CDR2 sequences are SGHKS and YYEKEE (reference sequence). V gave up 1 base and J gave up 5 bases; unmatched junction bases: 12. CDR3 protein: CASSLMKGARSDEQYF. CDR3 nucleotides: TGTGCCAGCAGCTTGATGAAGGGGGCGAGGTCGGACGAGCAGTACTTC. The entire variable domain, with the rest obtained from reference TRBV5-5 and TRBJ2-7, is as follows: DAGVTQSPTHLIKTRGQQVTLRCSPISGHKSVSWYQQVLGQGPQFIFQYYEKEERGRGNFPDRFSARQFPNYSSELNVNALLLGDSALYLCASSLMKGARSDEQYFGPGTRLTVT.

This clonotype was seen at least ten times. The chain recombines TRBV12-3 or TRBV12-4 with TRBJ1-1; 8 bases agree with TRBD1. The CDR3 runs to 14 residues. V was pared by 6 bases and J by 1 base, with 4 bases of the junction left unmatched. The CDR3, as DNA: TGTGCCAGCAGGCGAGGGACAGGGAACACTGAAGCTTTCTTT. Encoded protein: CASRRGTGNTEAFF.

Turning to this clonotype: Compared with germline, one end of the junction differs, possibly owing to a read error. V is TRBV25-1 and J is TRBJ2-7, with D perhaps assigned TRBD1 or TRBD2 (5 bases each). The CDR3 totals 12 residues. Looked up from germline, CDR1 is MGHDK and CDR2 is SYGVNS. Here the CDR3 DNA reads TGTGCCAGCAGTGAACTTGGGGACGAGCAGTATTTC. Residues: CASSELGDEQYF.

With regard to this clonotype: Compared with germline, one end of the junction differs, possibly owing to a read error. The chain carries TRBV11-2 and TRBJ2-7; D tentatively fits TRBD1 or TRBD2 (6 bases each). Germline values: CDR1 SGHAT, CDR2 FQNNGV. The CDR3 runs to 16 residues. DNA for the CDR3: TGCGCCAGCAACTCTCTGGGGGGCTGGAAGGCCTACGAGCAGTACTTC. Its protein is CASNSLGGWKAYEQYF.

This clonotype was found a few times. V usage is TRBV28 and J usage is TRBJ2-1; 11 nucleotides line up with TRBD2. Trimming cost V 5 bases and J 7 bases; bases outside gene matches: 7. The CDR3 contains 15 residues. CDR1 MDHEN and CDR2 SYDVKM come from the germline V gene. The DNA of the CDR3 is TGTGCCAGCAGTCTACTAGCGGGAGACGGGAATGAGCAGTTCTTC. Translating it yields CASSLLAGDGNEQFF.

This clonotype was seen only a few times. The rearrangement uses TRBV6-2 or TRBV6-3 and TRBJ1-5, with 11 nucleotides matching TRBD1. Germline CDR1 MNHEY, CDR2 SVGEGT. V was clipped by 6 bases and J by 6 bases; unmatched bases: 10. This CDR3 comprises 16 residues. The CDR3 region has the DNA TGTGCCAGCAGGGGCGCGTGGACAGGGGGCAGTCAGCCCCAGCATTTT. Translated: CASRGAWTGGSQPQHF.

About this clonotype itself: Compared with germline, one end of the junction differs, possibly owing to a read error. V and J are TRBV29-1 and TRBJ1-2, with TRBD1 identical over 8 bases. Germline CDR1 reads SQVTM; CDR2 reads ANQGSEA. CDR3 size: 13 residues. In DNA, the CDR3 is TGCAACGTTGCGCAGGGGGCAGAGAATGGCTACACCTTC. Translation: CNVAQGAENGYTF. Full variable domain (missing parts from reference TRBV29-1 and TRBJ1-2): SAVISQKPSRDICQRGTSLTIQCQVDSQVTMMFWYRQQPGQSLTLIATANQGSEATYESGFVIDKFPISRPNLTFSTLTVSNMSPEDSSIYLCNVAQGAENGYTFGSGTRLTVV.

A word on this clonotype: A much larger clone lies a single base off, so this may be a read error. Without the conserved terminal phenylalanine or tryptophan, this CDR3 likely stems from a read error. CDR3 sequence (DNA): TGTGCCAGCAGCTTAGGGGGCAGCCGCGAGCAGTACTTA. Translation: CASSLGGSREQYL. The J gene is TRBJ2-7, the V gene TRBV7-9, with TRBD1 as a possible D gene (5 bases). Germline loops: CDR1 SEHNR, CDR2 FQNEAQ (reference sequence). This CDR3 spans 13 amino acids. Trimming removed 1 base at V and 6 bases at J, with 10 bases between.

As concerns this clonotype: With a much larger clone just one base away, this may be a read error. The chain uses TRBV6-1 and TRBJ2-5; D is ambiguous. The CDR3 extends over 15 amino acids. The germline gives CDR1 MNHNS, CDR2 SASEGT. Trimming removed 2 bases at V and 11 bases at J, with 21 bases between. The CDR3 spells CASSESLGSYNEQYF. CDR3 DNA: TGTGCCAGCAGTGAAAGTTTGGGCTCCTACAATGAGCAGTACTTC.

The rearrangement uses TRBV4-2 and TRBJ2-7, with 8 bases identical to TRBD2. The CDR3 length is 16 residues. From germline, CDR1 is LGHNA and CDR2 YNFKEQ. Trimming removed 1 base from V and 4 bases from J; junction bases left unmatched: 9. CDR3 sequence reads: CASSQVGSGSVYEQYF. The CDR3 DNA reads TGTGCCAGCAGCCAAGTCGGAAGCGGGAGTGTGTACGAGCAGTACTTC.

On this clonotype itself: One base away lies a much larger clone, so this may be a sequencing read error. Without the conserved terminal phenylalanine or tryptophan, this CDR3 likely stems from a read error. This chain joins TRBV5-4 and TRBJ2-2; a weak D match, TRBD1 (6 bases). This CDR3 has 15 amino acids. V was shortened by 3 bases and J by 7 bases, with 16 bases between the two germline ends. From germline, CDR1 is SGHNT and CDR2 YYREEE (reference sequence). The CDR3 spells CASSSRDTYDGELFS. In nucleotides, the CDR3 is TGTGCCAGCAGCTCCCGGGACACCTATGACGGGGAGCTGTTTTCT.

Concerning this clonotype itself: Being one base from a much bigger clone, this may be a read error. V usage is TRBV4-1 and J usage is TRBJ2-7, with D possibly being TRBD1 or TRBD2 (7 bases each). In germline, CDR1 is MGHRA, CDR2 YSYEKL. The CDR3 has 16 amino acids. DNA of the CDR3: TGCGCCAGCAGCCAAGGGGGGGGCAGGGGGTCTCGTGAGCGGTACTTC. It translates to CASSQGGGRGSRERYF.

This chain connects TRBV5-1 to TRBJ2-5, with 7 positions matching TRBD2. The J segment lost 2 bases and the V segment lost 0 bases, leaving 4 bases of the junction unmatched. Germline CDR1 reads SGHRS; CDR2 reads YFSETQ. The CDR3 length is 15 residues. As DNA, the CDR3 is TGCGCCAGCAGCTTGGCGCAGGGAGGGCAAGAGACCCAGTACTTC. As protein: CASSLAQGGQETQYF.

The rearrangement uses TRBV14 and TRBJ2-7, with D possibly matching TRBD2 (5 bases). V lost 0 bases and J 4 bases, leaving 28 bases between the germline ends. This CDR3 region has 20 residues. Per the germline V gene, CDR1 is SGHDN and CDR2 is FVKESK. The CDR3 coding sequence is TGTGCCAGCAGCCAAGAAGAGACCCAAGACGGGGTCAGATTCGGATACGAGCAGTACTTC. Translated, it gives CASSQEETQDGVRFGYEQYF.